Described below is a single TCR beta chain sequence and its context. Unmatched junction bases numbered 4, after V lost 2 bases and J lost 8 bases. The length of the CDR3 is 14 residues. Germline V gene lookup returns CDR1 DFQATT and CDR2 SNEGSKA (reference sequence). TCRdb redid the calling of the RT-PCR reads with MiXCR, one entry per CDR3 protein. Among 70,000 or so distinct CDR3 sequences listed, 26% were seen once. These data belong to a study of patients and donors after allogeneic stem cell transplantation. Material: blood, either unsorted or a sorted T cell fraction (not recorded which). V is TRBV20-1 and J is TRBJ2-1; TRBD2 aligns across 12 bases. The receptor's source is a human donor who was either an allogeneic HSCT recipient or a stem cell or donor lymphocyte infusion donor (not recorded which). It is not recorded whose cells these are; they may come from a transplant donor. The CDR3 spells CSARLLAGGYEQFF. In DNA form, the CDR3 reads TGCAGTGCTAGATTACTAGCGGGAGGTTATGAGCAGTTCTTC.